Each of the 26 T cell receptor beta chains below was sequenced from the same sample in a study of T cell clonotyping in hematopoietic cell transplantation. Clones were read by immunoSEQ multiplex PCR, and TCRdb kept only the in-frame ones, dropping some. This table has 10,000 to 15,000 clones, roughly 89% appearing once. The material sequenced was peripheral blood mononuclear cells. These receptors all stem from a human donor who either received an allogeneic hematopoietic cell transplant for a myeloid malignancy or was a related donor (not recorded which). Some clones in this sample may be carry-over from other donors' samples.

This clone was counted a few times. The V gene is TRBV2, the J gene TRBJ1-5, with D perhaps matching TRBD1 (6 bases). Per germline, CDR1 SNHLY and CDR2 FYNNEI. This CDR3 is built from 15 residues. CDR3 amino acids: CGSKGDSSSNQPQHF. Here the CDR3 DNA reads TGTGGGTCGAAGGGGGATAGTTCGAGCAATCAGCCCCAGCATTTT.

This chain's CDR3 is CASSQDPGAGGYTF. In nucleotides, the CDR3 is TGCGCCAGCAGCCAAGACCCGGGGGCGGGGGGCTACACCTTC. The chain is built from TRBV4-3 and TRBJ1-2, with a weak D call TRBD1 (6 bases). This CDR3 comprises 14 residues. V dropped 0 bases and J dropped 8 bases, with 13 bases sitting between them. Germline-derived CDR1 and CDR2 are LGHNA and YSLEER.

The chain has TRBV14 and TRBJ1-6; 9 bases are a match to TRBD1. The J segment lost 7 bases and the V segment lost 1 base, leaving 14 bases of the junction unmatched. The CDR3 is 19 amino acids. The germline gives CDR1 SGHDN, CDR2 FVKESK. CDR3 loop: CASSQVSGQGFIKNSPLHF. The DNA of the CDR3 is TGTGCCAGCAGCCAAGTGTCGGGACAGGGATTTATTAAGAATTCACCCCTCCACTTT.

This chain connects TRBV7-8 to TRBJ1-4; 8 bases are shared with TRBD1. The CDR3 contains 17 residues. Germline trimming cut 4 bases from V and 1 base from J; bases unmatched to any gene: 8. CDR1 and CDR2 (germline): SGHVS, FQNEAQ. The CDR3 here is CASSSGITGGTNEKLFF. In DNA, the CDR3 is TGTGCCAGCAGCTCGGGCATCACAGGGGGAACTAATGAAAAACTGTTTTTT.

J is TRBJ2-7 and V is TRBV7-2; 9 positions agree with TRBD1. V was clipped by 4 bases and J by 5 bases; unmatched bases: 6. This CDR3 has 14 amino acids. Germline values: CDR1 SGHTA, CDR2 FQGNSA. The DNA for the CDR3 is TGTGCCAGCAGCTGGAGACAGGGGGAAGACGAGCAGTACTTC. As protein: CASSWRQGEDEQYF.

This clone came up once. This chain connects TRBV6-1 to TRBJ2-1; a weak D match, TRBD1 (5 bases). From germline, CDR1 is MNHNS and CDR2 SASEGT. V shed 3 bases and J shed 6 bases, with 15 bases lying between them. This CDR3 comprises 15 residues. The CDR3 DNA is TGTGCCAGCAGTGACCCCAGTAGGCAGGGCAATGAGCAGTTCTTC. The encoded protein is CASSDPSRQGNEQFF.

The rearrangement joins TRBV9 to TRBJ2-5; D unclear. V lost 0 bases and J 5 bases, leaving 11 bases between the germline ends. This CDR3 comprises 14 residues. Germline V CDR1 and CDR2: SGDLS, YYNGEE. This CDR3 reads CASSVDPSSETQYF. The CDR3 DNA follows: TGTGCCAGCAGCGTAGATCCGAGCTCGGAGACCCAGTACTTC.

Only one count was recorded for this clone. J is TRBJ1-4 and V is TRBV6-1; D call uncertain. Germline values: CDR1 MNHNS, CDR2 SASEGT. Trimming shortened V by 4 bases and J by 2 bases, and 20 bases separated the two germline ends. The CDR3 runs to 18 residues. The CDR3 protein is CASSGSRGGSVTNEKLFF. The CDR3 DNA is TGTGCCAGCAGTGGATCCCGGGGAGGGAGTGTGACTAATGAAAAACTGTTTTTT.

This clone was found once. This chain links TRBV2 with TRBJ2-7; D is perhaps TRBD1 (5 bases). V lost 1 base to trimming and J lost 6 bases, with 13 bases between them. The CDR3 has 14 residues. From germline, CDR1 is SNHLY and CDR2 FYNNEI. The CDR3, as DNA: TGTGCCAGCAGTGAAGTCTTGGGGCGCGGCGAGCAGTACTTC. It encodes CASSEVLGRGEQYF.

This sequence joins TRBV6-6 and TRBJ2-1; TRBD2 is a possible D gene (5 bases). Between the trimmed V and J ends, which lost 11 bases and 5 bases, there was a span of 13 bases. The V gene's germline CDR1 is MNHNY and CDR2 SVGAGI (reference sequence). This CDR3 comprises 12 residues. The DNA for the CDR3 is TGTGCCTCGAGGGTCGGGAACAATGAGCAGTTCTTC. Translation: CASRVGNNEQFF.

J is TRBJ2-2 and V is TRBV7-6, with a weak D call TRBD2 (6 bases). Germline V CDR1 and CDR2: SGHVS, FNYEAQ. The CDR3 sequence is 16 residues long. V was pared by 1 base and J by 4 bases, with 13 bases between. The CDR3 coding sequence is TGTGCCAGCAGCTTAGGGGACTCATTGATCACCGGGGAGCTGTTTTTT. Its translation: CASSLGDSLITGELFF.

The CDR3, as DNA: TGCGCCAGCAGCTTGGAACCGTACTATGGCTACACCTTC. Translated, it gives CASSLEPYYGYTF. The chain couples TRBV5-1 to TRBJ1-2; no clear D gene. The germline V and J ends were trimmed by 0 bases and 3 bases, with 6 bases remaining between them. Germline CDR1 reads SGHRS; CDR2 reads YFSETQ. The CDR3 loop spans 13 amino acids.

This clone was observed once. V is TRBV19 and J is TRBJ2-1; 7 positions match TRBD1. The V and J ends lost 6 bases and 8 bases, in that order; junction bases with no gene match: 16. Germline V CDR1 and CDR2: LNHDA, SQIVND (reference sequence). The CDR3 is 16 residues long. As DNA, the CDR3 is TGTGCCAGTAGCTTACAGGGGAGCCACTTGTACGATGAGCAGTTCTTC. The encoded protein is CASSLQGSHLYDEQFF.

The chain links TRBV9 to TRBJ1-2, with D hard to call. The CDR3 has 15 residues. Germline CDR1 SGDLS, CDR2 YYNGEE. V lost 4 bases and J 2 bases, leaving 15 bases between the germline ends. CDR3 sequence (DNA): TGTGCCAGCAGCCCAACGATTCAACCGAACTATGGCTACACCTTC. Its protein product is CASSPTIQPNYGYTF.

The V and J genes are TRBV5-4 and TRBJ2-7; D tentatively reads TRBD1 or TRBD2 (5 bases each). The CDR3 has 14 residues. The germline V gene has CDR1 SGHNT and CDR2 YYREEE (reference sequence). Trimming left V 0 bases short and J 3 bases short, with 10 bases between. The CDR3 region is CASSLGGSIYEQYF. The CDR3 bases are TGTGCCAGCAGCTTGGGGGGGAGTATCTACGAGCAGTACTTC.

In regard to this clone: Relative to the germline gene, one junction end is altered; a read error may explain this. This chain uses TRBV7-7 with TRBJ1-1, with D uncertain. From germline, CDR1 is SSHAT and CDR2 FNYEAQ (reference sequence). The CDR3 covers 13 residues. The CDR3 region is CASSLALGAEAFF. The CDR3 DNA reads TGTGCTAGCAGCTTAGCGCTAGGAGCTGAAGCTTTCTTT.

This clone was seen only once. This sequence joins TRBV5-1 and TRBJ2-1; D possibly corresponds to TRBD2 (6 bases). This CDR3 is built from 12 residues. Trimming cost V 7 bases and J 8 bases, with 13 bases left between them. CDR1 is SGHRS, CDR2 YFSETQ, per germline. The chain's CDR3 is CASGRGRDEQFF. The DNA for the CDR3 is TGCGCCAGCGGGCGGGGTCGCGATGAGCAGTTCTTC.

This chain links TRBV11-2 with TRBJ2-2, with 8 bases identical to TRBD2. The V gene's germline CDR1 is SGHAT and CDR2 FQNNGV. CDR3 length: 15 amino acids. The J segment lost 2 bases and the V segment lost 6 bases, leaving 5 bases of the junction unmatched. The CDR3 sequence is CASSISGVNTGELFF. Here the CDR3 DNA reads TGTGCCAGCAGTATTAGCGGGGTTAACACCGGGGAGCTGTTTTTT. Full variable domain (missing parts from reference TRBV11-2 and TRBJ2-2): EAGVAQSPRYKIIEKRQSVAFWCNPISGHATLYWYQQILGQGPKLLIQFQNNGVVDDSQLPKDRFSAERLKGVDSTLKIQPAKLEDSAVYLCASSISGVNTGELFFGEGSRLTVL.

This clone was detected once. In DNA, the CDR3 is TGTGCCAGCAGCCAAGGTGGAAGGGAAGCTTTCTTT. Its translation is CASSQGGREAFF. V and J are TRBV4-2 and TRBJ1-1; D not certain. Germline CDR1 reads LGHNA; CDR2 reads YNFKEQ. Trimming took 1 base from V and 8 from J, leaving 8 bases between them. This CDR3 has 12 amino acids.

J is TRBJ1-6 and V is TRBV25-1; 7 positions match TRBD1. Trimming cost V 1 base and J 0 bases; bases outside gene matches: 6. Germline V gene sequence: CDR1 MGHDK, CDR2 SYGVNS. This CDR3 has 18 residues. This CDR3 reads CASSEWKGASSYNSPLHF. The CDR3 DNA sequence: TGTGCCAGCAGTGAATGGAAGGGGGCGAGCTCCTATAATTCACCCCTCCACTTT.

The V gene is TRBV27, the J gene TRBJ1-6, with 10 bases matching TRBD1. Germline V lookup: CDR1 MNHEY, CDR2 SMNVEV (reference sequence). J lost 6 bases, V lost 5 bases, and 7 bases had no gene match. The CDR3 totals 16 residues. This chain's CDR3 is CASSPGTGAGNSPLHF. Written as DNA, the CDR3 is TGTGCCAGCAGTCCAGGGACAGGGGCAGGTAATTCACCCCTCCACTTT.

The chain links TRBV30 to TRBJ2-7, with no clear D. The CDR3 contains 14 residues. Germline assignment: CDR1 GTSNPN and CDR2 SVGIG (reference sequence). Trimming cost V 4 bases and J 3 bases, with 16 bases left between them. The CDR3 region has the DNA TGTGCCTGGATGCCTCCTCTTAAAGACTACGAGCAGTACTTC. This encodes CAWMPPLKDYEQYF.

Written as DNA, the CDR3 is TGTGCCAGTAGTCCGGGGGACGGATCGGGCTATGGCTACACCTTC. It specifies CASSPGDGSGYGYTF. This chain connects TRBV19 to TRBJ1-2; D might be TRBD1 (5 bases). This CDR3 region has 15 residues. Germline V CDR1 and CDR2: LNHDA, SQIVND (reference sequence). The V and J ends lost 5 bases and 4 bases respectively, with 17 bases between them.

J is TRBJ1-6 and V is TRBV25-1, with D perhaps TRBD1 (5 bases). Germline V gene sequence: CDR1 MGHDK, CDR2 SYGVNS. This CDR3 has 13 residues. The V and J ends lost 6 bases and 5 bases respectively, with 8 bases between them. The CDR3 coding sequence is TGTGCCAGCAGGCTGGGGGATAATTCACCCCTCCACTTT. Translated: CASRLGDNSPLHF.

V and J are TRBV7-6 and TRBJ1-1, with D possibly matching TRBD1 (5 bases). Trimming left V 0 bases short and J 1 base short, with 9 bases between. Looked up from germline, CDR1 is SGHVS and CDR2 is FNYEAQ. The CDR3 runs to 15 residues. The CDR3 coding sequence is TGTGCCAGCAGCTTAGCGCCGAGGGGGAACACTGAAGCTTTCTTT. Encoded protein: CASSLAPRGNTEAFF.

CDR3 coding DNA: TGCGCCAGCAGCCCGGACAGCAATCAGCCCCAGCATTTT. As protein: CASSPDSNQPQHF. This chain connects TRBV5-1 to TRBJ1-5; D is undetermined. The CDR3 is made up of 13 amino acids. The V end was cut by 4 bases, the J end by 1 base, with 6 bases between. Germline CDR1 reads SGHRS; CDR2 reads YFSETQ. The complete variable domain, with remaining parts taken from reference TRBV5-1 and TRBJ1-5, reads KAGVTQTPRYLIKTRGQQVTLSCSPISGHRSVSWYQQTPGQGLQFLFEYFSETQRNKGNFPGRFSGRQFSNSRSEMNVSTLELGDSALYLCASSPDSNQPQHFGDGTRLSIL.